This TCR beta chain was observed in a study of blood T cell repertoires in COVID-19. The protocol was immunoSEQ multiplex PCR, while the TCRdb copy is restricted to in-frame clones and leaves out a portion. The sample has fewer than 200,000 clones, 83% seen once. This CDR3 comprises 13 residues. CDR1 and CDR2 from the germline V gene are SQVTM and ANQGSEA. Trimming pared 6 bases from V and 3 bases from J, leaving 15 bases between. Enrollees, about 18 to 90 years old, lived in about two dozen US areas. The TCR originated in a woman between 50 and 59 years old in a cohort exposed to, infected with or recovered from COVID-19 (not recorded which). The chain joins TRBV29-1 to TRBJ2-7; D is perhaps TRBD2 (5 bases). Sample: PBMCs or T cells enriched from blood (not recorded which). CDR3 sequence: CSVVFEGVYEQYF. The CDR3 nucleotides read TGCAGCGTCGTTTTCGAGGGAGTCTACGAGCAGTACTTC.